This T cell receptor beta chain appears in the sequencing data of a study of somatic mutations in cytotoxic T cells in rheumatoid arthritis. Study-wide context: The authors flow-sorted some V beta antibody-stained T-cell populations at nearly 100% purity, including V beta1+ cells that they sequenced for TCRB.

Turning to this clone: Its specificity is unknown.

V lost 6 bases, J lost 2 bases, and 4 bases stayed unmatched. CDR3 length: 14 amino acids. Germline V gene sequence: CDR1 WNHNN, CDR2 SYGVQD (reference sequence). Libraries were prepared by immunoSEQ multiplex PCR; TCRdb keeps only in-frame clonotypes and omits some of them. The sample lists over 15,000 clones; 70% to 90% were seen once. The study's findings and limits: Antigens targeted by the expanded CD8+ clones were unknown.

This sequence was found in a man in his forties in good health. The chain links TRBV10-1 to TRBJ2-1, with 7 bases identical to TRBD2. Material: CD8+ T cells sorted from blood. The CDR3 DNA sequence: TGCGCCAGCAGCGCCGGACTAGCCTACAATGAGCAGTTCTTC. Translating gives CASSAGLAYNEQFF.